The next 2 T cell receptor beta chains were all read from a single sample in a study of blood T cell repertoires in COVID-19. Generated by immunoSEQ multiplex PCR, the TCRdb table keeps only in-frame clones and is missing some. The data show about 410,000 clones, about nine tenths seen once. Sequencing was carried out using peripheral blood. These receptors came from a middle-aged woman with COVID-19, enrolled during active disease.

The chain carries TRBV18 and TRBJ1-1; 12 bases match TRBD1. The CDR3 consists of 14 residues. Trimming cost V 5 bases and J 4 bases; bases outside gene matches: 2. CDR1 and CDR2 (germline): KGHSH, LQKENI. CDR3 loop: CASSVGQGATEAFF. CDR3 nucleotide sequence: TGTGCCAGCTCAGTGGGACAGGGGGCCACTGAAGCTTTCTTT.

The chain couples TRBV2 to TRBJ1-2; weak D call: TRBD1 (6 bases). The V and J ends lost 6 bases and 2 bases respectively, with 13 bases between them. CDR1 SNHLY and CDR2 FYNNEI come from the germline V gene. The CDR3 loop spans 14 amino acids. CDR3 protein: CASSDQGLNYGYTF. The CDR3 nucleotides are TGTGCCAGCAGCGACCAGGGGCTCAACTATGGCTACACCTTC. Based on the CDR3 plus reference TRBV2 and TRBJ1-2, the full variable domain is EPEVTQTPSHQVTQMGQEVILRCVPISNHLYFYWYRQILGQKVEFLVSFYNNEISEKSEIFDDQFSVERPDGSNFTLKIRSTKLEDSAMYFCASSDQGLNYGYTFGSGTRLTVV.